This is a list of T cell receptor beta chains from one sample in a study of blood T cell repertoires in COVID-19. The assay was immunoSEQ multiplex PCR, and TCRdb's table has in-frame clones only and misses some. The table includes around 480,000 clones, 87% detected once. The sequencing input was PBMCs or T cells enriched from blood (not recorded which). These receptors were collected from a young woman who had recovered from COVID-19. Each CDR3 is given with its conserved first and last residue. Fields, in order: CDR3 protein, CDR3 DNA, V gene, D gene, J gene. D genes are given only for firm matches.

CDR3 protein: CASSLRLAPYQETQYF; CDR3 DNA: TGTGCCAGCAGTTTAAGACTAGCGCCTTACCAAGAGACCCAGTACTTC; V gene: TRBV6-5; D gene: TRBD2; J gene: TRBJ2-5
CDR3 protein: CASSSEVTYEQYF; CDR3 DNA: TGTGCCAGCAGCTCTGAGGTTACCTACGAGCAGTACTTC; V gene: TRBV5-6; D gene: -; J gene: TRBJ2-7
CDR3 protein: CASSLLRGGTDTQYF; CDR3 DNA: TGTGCCAGCAGTTTACTGCGGGGGGGCACAGATACGCAGTATTTT; V gene: TRBV28; D gene: TRBD2; J gene: TRBJ2-3
CDR3 protein: CAWITGANVLTF; CDR3 DNA: TGTGCCTGGATAACTGGGGCCAACGTCCTGACTTTC; V gene: TRBV30; D gene: -; J gene: TRBJ2-6
CDR3 protein: CASSLAVSDTQYF; CDR3 DNA: TGCGCCAGCAGCTTGGCGGTTTCGGATACGCAGTATTTT; V gene: TRBV5-1; D gene: -; J gene: TRBJ2-3
CDR3 protein: CASSLGTALYF; CDR3 DNA: TGTGCCAGCAGCCTCGGGACAGCCCTTTATTTT; V gene: TRBV11-2; D gene: TRBD1; J gene: TRBJ1-3
CDR3 protein: CASSPRQGATNEKLFF; CDR3 DNA: TGTGCCAGCAGTCCCCGTCAGGGGGCAACTAATGAAAAACTGTTTTTT; V gene: TRBV28; D gene: TRBD1; J gene: TRBJ1-4
CDR3 protein: CASRLTSGGAGELFF; CDR3 DNA: TGTGCCAGCAGGCTCACTAGCGGGGGTGCCGGGGAGCTGTTTTTT; V gene: TRBV11-2; D gene: TRBD2; J gene: TRBJ2-2
CDR3 protein: CASSEGGGTDTQYF; CDR3 DNA: TGTGCCAGCAGTGAGGGAGGCGGCACAGATACGCAGTATTTT; V gene: TRBV2; D gene: -; J gene: TRBJ2-3
CDR3 protein: CASSLMRPAISGNTIYF; CDR3 DNA: TGTGCCAGCAGCTTAATGAGGCCTGCAATCTCTGGAAACACCATATATTTT; V gene: TRBV7-9; D gene: -; J gene: TRBJ1-3
CDR3 protein: CASPYGLEAFF; CDR3 DNA: TGTGCCAGCCCTTATGGGCTTGAAGCTTTCTTT; V gene: TRBV2; D gene: -; J gene: TRBJ1-1